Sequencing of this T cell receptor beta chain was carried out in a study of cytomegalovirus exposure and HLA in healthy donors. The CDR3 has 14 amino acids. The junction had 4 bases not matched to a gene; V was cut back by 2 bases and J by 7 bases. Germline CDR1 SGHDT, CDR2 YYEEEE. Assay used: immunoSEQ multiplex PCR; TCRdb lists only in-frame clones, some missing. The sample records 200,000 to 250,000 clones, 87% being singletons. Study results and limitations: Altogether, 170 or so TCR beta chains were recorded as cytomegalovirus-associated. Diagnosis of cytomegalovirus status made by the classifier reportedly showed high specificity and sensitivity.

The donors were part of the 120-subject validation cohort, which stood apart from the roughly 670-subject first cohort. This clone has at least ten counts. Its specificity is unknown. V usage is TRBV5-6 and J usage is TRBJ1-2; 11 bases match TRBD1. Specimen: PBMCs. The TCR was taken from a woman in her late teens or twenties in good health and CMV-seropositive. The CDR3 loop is CASSFGTGGGGYTF. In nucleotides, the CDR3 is TGTGCCAGCAGCTTTGGGACAGGGGGAGGTGGCTACACCTTC.